These 12 T cell receptor beta chains share one sample of origin, sequenced in a study of T cells in Graves' hyperthyroidism and ophthalmopathy. Amplification of TCR beta CDR3 regions used RNA as the template. The HTBI set primed first-round TCR CDR3 RT-PCR. From the multiplex PCR reads, TCRdb called clonotypes with MiXCR, one entry per CDR3 protein. The sample has 550,000 to 700,000 distinct CDR3 sequences, roughly 46% seen once. The sample consisted of peripheral blood or thyroid tissue (not recorded which). These receptor sequences come from an adult woman with Graves' disease, either hyperthyroidism or ophthalmopathy (not recorded which).

The J gene is TRBJ2-7, the V gene TRBV2; TRBD2 is a possible D gene (5 bases). V gave up 3 bases and J gave up 4 bases, with 13 bases separating them. CDR1 and CDR2 from the germline V gene are SNHLY and FYNNEI. This CDR3 contains 14 residues. CDR3 coding DNA: TGTGCCAGCAGTGACGGCGGGCCTACTTACGAGCAGTACTTC. Residues: CASSDGGPTYEQYF.

This chain joins TRBV7-2 and TRBJ1-2, with D unclear. V lost 6 bases and J lost 5, with 10 bases in between. CDR1 and CDR2 from the germline V gene are SGHTA and FQGNSA. The CDR3 contains 12 residues. CDR3 sequence (DNA): TGTGCCAGCAGGGGCGAAGGTTATGGCTACACCTTC. Its protein is CASRGEGYGYTF.

The sample holds many counts of this clonotype. The V gene is TRBV29-1, the J gene TRBJ2-5; TRBD2 might be the D (6 bases). There are 15 residues in the CDR3. Germline CDR1 SQVTM, CDR2 ANQGSEA. Deletions cut 6 bases from V and 3 bases from J, with 20 bases between. This chain's CDR3 is CSVGWGLWGEETQYF. For the CDR3, the DNA is TGCAGCGTCGGGTGGGGGTTGTGGGGGGAAGAGACCCAGTACTTC.

This clonotype was counted only a few times. This sequence joins TRBV3-1 and TRBJ2-2; 8 bases map to TRBD2. The V and J ends lost 4 bases and 0 bases, in that order; junction bases with no gene match: 7. Germline V gene data show CDR1 as LGHDT and CDR2 as YNNKEL (reference sequence). The CDR3 runs 17 residues. The CDR3 coding sequence is TGTGCCAGCAGCCCTAGAGCGGGAGATACGAACACCGGGGAGCTGTTTTTT. Amino acids: CASSPRAGDTNTGELFF. Full variable domain (outside the CDR3, taken from reference TRBV3-1 and TRBJ2-2): DTAVSQTPKYLVTQMGNDKSIKCEQNLGHDTMYWYKQDSKKFLKIMFSYNNKELIINETVPNRFSPKSPDKAHLNLHINSLELGDSAVYFCASSPRAGDTNTGELFFGEGSRLTVL.

This clonotype was counted many times. The chain combines TRBV19 with TRBJ2-7; D perhaps matches TRBD2 (5 bases). CDR1 and CDR2 (germline): LNHDA, SQIVND (reference sequence). CDR3 size: 15 residues. V was shortened by 4 bases and J by 0 bases, with 13 bases between the two germline ends. CDR3 amino acids: CASSTGSLDSYEQYF. The CDR3 DNA follows: TGTGCCAGTAGTACGGGGTCCCTCGACTCCTACGAGCAGTACTTC.

Many counts were recorded for this clonotype. V gene TRBV4-1 combines with J gene TRBJ2-7; no definite D call. Germline assignment: CDR1 MGHRA and CDR2 YSYEKL. Trimming stripped 4 bases from V and 2 bases from J, with 27 bases between. This CDR3 has 19 residues. The CDR3 DNA sequence: TGCGCCAGCAGCCCAGTCCGGAAGCGTGTGACGGGTGGGCCCTACGAGCAGTACTTC. This gives the protein CASSPVRKRVTGGPYEQYF.

There are many counts of this clonotype. This chain uses TRBV6-6 with TRBJ1-2; TRBD1 matches at 9 bases. The CDR3 spans 15 residues. CDR1 is MNHNY and CDR2 is SVGAGI in the germline V gene (reference sequence). Trimming removed 7 bases from V and 5 bases from J; junction bases left unmatched: 11. CDR3 sequence (DNA): TGTGCCAGCACCGATCACAGGGGGCATCGGTATGGCTACACCTTC. It translates to CASTDHRGHRYGYTF.

V and J are TRBV19 and TRBJ2-5, with TRBD2 matching over 16 bases. The CDR3 runs 15 residues. V shed 9 bases, J shed 5 bases, and the junction held 6 bases outside the gene matches. Germline CDR1 is LNHDA and CDR2 is SQIVND (reference sequence). In nucleotides, the CDR3 is TGTGCCAGCGGGACTAGCGGGAGGGTTGAGGAGACCCAGTACTTC. This sequence encodes CASGTSGRVEETQYF.

CDR3 DNA sequence: TGTGCCAGCCGGGGGGCGCGGGATGAAAAACTGTTTTTT. As protein: CASRGARDEKLFF. The chain recombines TRBV7-9 with TRBJ1-4; TRBD1 is a possible D gene (6 bases). The V gene's germline CDR1 is SEHNR and CDR2 FQNEAQ (reference sequence). The ends were cut back, 8 bases at V and 6 bases at J, with 13 bases in the middle. This CDR3 is 13 amino acids long.

This clonotype was detected many times. The chain couples TRBV11-2 to TRBJ1-2; 7 bases match TRBD1. Trimming took 5 bases from V and 0 from J; bases not matched to a gene: 12. Germline V gene data show CDR1 as SGHAT and CDR2 as FQNNGV. This CDR3 has 17 amino acids. DNA for the CDR3: TGTGCCAGCAGCGTTTGGGACAGACATCTTTCTAACTATGGCTACACCTTC. Protein: CASSVWDRHLSNYGYTF. Drawing the rest from reference TRBV11-2 and TRBJ1-2, the complete variable domain is EAGVAQSPRYKIIEKRQSVAFWCNPISGHATLYWYQQILGQGPKLLIQFQNNGVVDDSQLPKDRFSAERLKGVDSTLKIQPAKLEDSAVYLCASSVWDRHLSNYGYTFGSGTRLTVV.

This clonotype has ten or more counts. The chain is built from TRBV7-9 and TRBJ1-2; 8 bases fit TRBD1. This CDR3 spans 13 amino acids. V lost 5 bases, J lost 13 bases, and 12 bases stayed unmatched. Germline-derived CDR1 and CDR2 are SEHNR and FQNEAQ (reference sequence). CDR3 loop: CASSLRTGMFLTF. In DNA form, the CDR3 reads TGTGCCAGCAGCCTCCGGACAGGGATGTTCCTCACCTTC.

CDR3 coding DNA: TGCAGTGCTAGACCCGCCCGGGTAGGTCTGGCTCTGTACGAGCATTTT. Its protein product is CSARPARVGLALYEHF. V and J are TRBV20-1 and TRBJ1-5; D gene ambiguous. Germline values: CDR1 DFQATT, CDR2 SNEGSKA (reference sequence). V lost 2 bases, J lost 14 bases, and 28 bases lay in between. This CDR3 has 16 residues.